Given below is one T cell receptor beta chain in context. Its target is not known. The V gene's germline CDR1 is SGHAT and CDR2 FQDESV (reference sequence). V lost 4 bases, J lost 7 bases, and 7 bases stayed unmatched. The CDR3 extends over 15 amino acids. A J-beta primer mix and a sample-barcoded 5' primer were used in a second PCR of about 7 to 12 cycles. From the 5' RACE reads, TCRdb called clonotypes with MiXCR, one entry per CDR3 protein. Altogether more than 750,000 distinct CDR3 sequences are present, under 35% being singletons, with the ten largest covering roughly 10%. This entry is derived from a study of blood T cells in healthy people across ages. General observations from the study: Older age coincided with a roughly linear decline in TCR beta diversity per million T cells. It was not possible, with unsorted PBMCs, to conclusively compare naive and antigen-experienced cells.

These sequences were also reported in another study, on T cells of mothers and their children. That work contributes: Reverse transcription into cDNA received all extracted RNA, at approximately 1.4 ug per 15 ul. Overlap ran slightly, non-significantly higher for related than unrelated mother-child pairs.

This chain uses TRBV11-1 with TRBJ1-6; 7 bases map to TRBD1. Sequencing input: blood. The sequence derives from a woman in her thirties or forties in good health. The CDR3 is CASSSRQGRNSPLHF. The CDR3 DNA is TGTGCCAGCAGCTCAAGACAGGGAAGGAATTCACCCCTCCACTTT.